This TCR beta chain comes out of a study of cytomegalovirus exposure and HLA in healthy donors. Points from the study as a whole: A classifier reportedly called cytomegalovirus status with high sensitivity and specificity. The study designated 160 or so TCR beta chains cytomegalovirus-associated.

CDR1 is LNHDA and CDR2 is SQIVND in the germline V gene (reference sequence). The ends were cut back, 3 bases at V and 7 bases at J, with 13 bases in the middle. CDR3 size: 14 residues. Each donor was healthy, and each was a bone marrow donor. To note about this clone: Its target is not known.

Amplification used 60 Vbeta primers and 13 Jbeta primers. This table comes from immunoSEQ multiplex PCR, and its TCRdb copy is limited to in-frame clones, with some not included. The table includes just under 95,000 clones, 77% detected once. The source material was PBMCs. The origin of this receptor is a man over 45 in good health and CMV-seropositive. The gene calls are TRBV19 and TRBJ1-5; D remains ambiguous. The CDR3 sequence: CASSMEAGRQPQHF. The DNA for the CDR3 is TGTGCCAGTAGTATGGAGGCGGGGAGGCAGCCCCAGCATTTT.